Listed below are T cell receptor beta chains from one sample, sequenced in a study of blood T cell repertoires in COVID-19. Repertoires were generated with immunoSEQ multiplex PCR, while TCRdb's copy carries only in-frame clones and drops some. The sample contains fewer than 110,000 clones, 88% of which appear only once. Material: peripheral blood. Receptors originate from a man aged 50 to 60 with active or convalescent COVID-19. The CDR3 runs from the conserved cysteine through the conserved F or W. The order of the fields is clone size, J gene, V gene, D gene, CDR3 protein, CDR3 DNA. D genes are given only for firm matches. Size tells how often a clone was seen (once, few, many) or the class of an expanded clone, and some rows leave it out.

-	TRBJ2-1	TRBV24-1	-	CATQTDSYNEQFF	TGTGCCACCCAGACAGACTCCTACAATGAGCAGTTCTTC
once	TRBJ2-2	TRBV11-3	TRBD1	CASSRTGLNTGELFF	TGTGCCAGCAGCCGGACAGGGTTAAACACCGGGGAGCTGTTTTTT
-	TRBJ2-5	TRBV11-2	-	CASSLDHRAGTQYF	TGTGCCAGCAGCTTAGATCATAGAGCGGGGACCCAGTACTTC
few	TRBJ1-1	TRBV19	-	CASSIGGWAGNTEAFF	TGTGCCAGTAGTATAGGAGGTTGGGCGGGGAACACTGAAGCTTTCTTT
few	TRBJ2-7	TRBV6-6	-	CASSYSDSTYEQYF	TGTGCCAGCAGTTACTCGGACAGCACCTACGAGCAGTACTTC
few	TRBJ1-4	TRBV4-1	TRBD1	CASSRLGTGNEKLFF	TGCGCCAGCAGCCGTCTGGGGACAGGGAATGAAAAACTGTTTTTT
-	TRBJ2-5	TRBV2	-	CASSVELASRETQYF	TGTGCCAGCAGTGTGGAACTAGCCAGTCGGGAGACCCAGTACTTC
-	TRBJ1-2	TRBV5-1	-	CASSPRQPSNYGYTF	TGCGCCAGCAGCCCTCGACAGCCATCTAACTATGGCTACACCTTC
-	TRBJ1-3	TRBV5-1	-	CASSFTQGSGNTIYF	TGCGCCAGCAGCTTCACCCAGGGCTCTGGAAACACCATATATTTT
-	TRBJ1-1	TRBV28	TRBD1	CASSSLTGGWTEAFF	TGTGCCAGCAGTTCCCTCACAGGGGGCTGGACTGAAGCTTTCTTT
-	TRBJ1-5	TRBV5-6	TRBD1	CASSLANRGHQPQHF	TGTGCCAGCAGCTTGGCCAACAGGGGACATCAGCCCCAGCATTTT
-	TRBJ1-2	TRBV5-1	-	CASTEANYGYTF	TGCGCCAGCACAGAAGCTAACTATGGCTACACCTTC
-	TRBJ2-3	TRBV14	TRBD2	CASSQDRLSGTADTQYF	TGTGCCAGCAGCCAAGATCGTCTTAGCGGGACCGCAGATACGCAGTATTTT
-	TRBJ2-3	TRBV11-2	TRBD2	CASSQTGTSGTSTDTQYF	TGTGCCAGCAGCCAAACCGGTACTAGCGGGACCAGCACAGATACGCAGTATTTT
-	TRBJ1-2	TRBV5-1	TRBD1	CASSSPGQGYGYTF	TGCGCCAGCAGCTCCCCGGGACAGGGCTATGGCTACACCTTC
once	TRBJ1-2	TRBV28	-	CASASRESGYGYTF	TGTGCCAGCGCGTCCCGGGAGTCAGGCTATGGCTACACCTTC